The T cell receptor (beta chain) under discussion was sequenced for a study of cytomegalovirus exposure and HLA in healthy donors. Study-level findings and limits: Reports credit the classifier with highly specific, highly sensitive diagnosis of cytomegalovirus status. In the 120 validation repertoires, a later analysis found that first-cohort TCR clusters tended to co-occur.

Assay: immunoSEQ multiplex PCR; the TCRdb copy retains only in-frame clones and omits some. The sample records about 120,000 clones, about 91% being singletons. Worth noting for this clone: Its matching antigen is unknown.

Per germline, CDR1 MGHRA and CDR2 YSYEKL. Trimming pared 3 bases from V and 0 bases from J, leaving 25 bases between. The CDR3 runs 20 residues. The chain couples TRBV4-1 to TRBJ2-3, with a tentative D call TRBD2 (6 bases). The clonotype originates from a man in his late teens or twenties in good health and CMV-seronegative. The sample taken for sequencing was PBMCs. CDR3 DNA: TGCGCCAGCAGCCATGCCCCCACCCTGACTAGATCGACTAGCACAGATACGCAGTATTTT. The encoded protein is CASSHAPTLTRSTSTDTQYF.